This entry lists 29 T cell receptor beta chains sequenced from one sample in a study of blood T cells in healthy people across ages. Primers used in a second PCR of about 6 to 11 cycles were a sample-barcoded 5' primer and a J-beta primer mix. TCRdb fed the 5' RACE reads into MiXCR, producing one record per CDR3 protein. The repertoire holds about 1.5 million distinct CDR3 sequences, with less than 45% as singletons. Sample: blood. Receptors were obtained from a woman under 30 in good health.

The V and J genes are TRBV21-1 and TRBJ1-5; the table's D gene call, TRBD1, was not cross checked with the DNA. TRBV21-1 is labeled a pseudogene. CDR3 length: 14 amino acids. The CDR3: CASKGERGNQPQHF. The CDR3 DNA sequence: TGTGCCAGCAAAGGGGAGAGGGGCAATCAGCCCCAGCATTTT.

This chain links TRBV12-3 or TRBV12-4 with TRBJ1-2; TRBD1 might be the D (5 bases). Between the trimmed V and J ends, which lost 7 bases and 0 bases, there was a span of 15 bases. The CDR3 has 15 residues. CDR3 in DNA: TGTGCCAGCACAGCGAGTGCAGGGCCTAACTATGGCTACACCTTC. Protein product: CASTASAGPNYGYTF.

This clonotype was seen many times. The V gene is TRBV27, the J gene TRBJ2-7, with 8 nucleotides matching TRBD1. Germline-derived CDR1 and CDR2 are MNHEY and SMNVEV (reference sequence). V shed 5 bases and J 0 bases; nucleotides not matched to a gene: 3. The CDR3 has 14 residues. The chain's CDR3 is CASSRTGLSYEQYF. The CDR3 bases are TGTGCCAGCAGTCGGACAGGGCTCTCCTACGAGCAGTACTTC.

The chain joins TRBV29-1 to TRBJ2-3, with 8 bases fitting TRBD2. Trimming removed 3 bases from V and 13 bases from J; junction bases left unmatched: 6. The CDR3 length is 11 residues. Germline V gives CDR1 SQVTM, CDR2 ANQGSEA. Here the CDR3 reads CSVDRRGAKYF. Written as DNA, the CDR3 is TGCAGCGTTGATAGGCGGGGGGCCAAGTATTTT.

This clonotype appeared many times. This chain uses TRBV20-1 with TRBJ2-1; 11 bases line up with TRBD2. V shed 4 bases, J shed 8 bases, and the junction held 13 bases outside the gene matches. Germline V CDR1 and CDR2: DFQATT, SNEGSKA (reference sequence). CDR3 length equals 16 residues. The CDR3 sequence is CSATPLLAGAMYEQFF. CDR3 in DNA: TGCAGTGCTACTCCCCTACTAGCGGGGGCGATGTATGAGCAGTTCTTC.

V is TRBV10-3 and J is TRBJ2-7; 10 positions agree with TRBD2. This CDR3 spans 15 amino acids. CDR1 ENHRY and CDR2 SYGVKD come from the germline V gene. The ends lost 0 bases at V and 4 bases at J; junction bases unmatched: 3. The CDR3 loop is CAISESLAGEYEQYF. The CDR3 DNA is TGTGCCATCAGTGAGTCGCTAGCGGGAGAGTACGAGCAGTACTTC.

This clonotype was observed a few times. The chain recombines TRBV29-1 with TRBJ2-5, with D perhaps being TRBD1 or TRBD2 (5 bases each). With 4 bases removed from V and 2 bases from J, the gap between germline ends came to 11 bases. CDR1 is SQVTM, CDR2 ANQGSEA, per germline. The CDR3 spans 13 residues. The CDR3 DNA sequence: TGCAGCGTTGTCGGGGCGGGTCAAGAGACCCAGTACTTC. Translated: CSVVGAGQETQYF.

The gene calls are TRBV4-2 and TRBJ2-3; 12 bases are shared with TRBD2. This CDR3 is built from 16 residues. V shed 2 bases and J 5 bases; nucleotides not matched to a gene: 5. Germline V CDR1 and CDR2: LGHNA, YNFKEQ. The CDR3 loop is CASSQQTSGRIDTQYF. CDR3 DNA sequence: TGTGCCAGCAGCCAACAGACTAGCGGGAGAATAGATACGCAGTATTTT.

The CDR3, as DNA: TGCAGCGTCGCCTCCACCGGGACTAGCGGGACCCGAGGCACAGATACGCAGTATTTT. Translation gives CSVASTGTSGTRGTDTQYF. The V call is TRBV29-1, the J call TRBJ2-3; 13 bases match TRBD2. V shed 6 bases and J 1 base; nucleotides not matched to a gene: 16. The CDR3 consists of 19 residues. Per germline, CDR1 SQVTM and CDR2 ANQGSEA.

A few counts support this clonotype. The chain recombines TRBV20-1 with TRBJ2-3; TRBD1 might be the D (5 bases). Germline CDR1 DFQATT, CDR2 SNEGSKA (reference sequence). Trimming shortened V by 2 bases and J by 8 bases, and 14 bases separated the two germline ends. The CDR3 is 13 amino acids. CDR3 residues: CSARPVDSPTQYF. The CDR3 nucleotides are TGCAGTGCTAGACCTGTCGACAGTCCTACGCAGTATTTT.

In its sample, this clonotype was seen a few times. The V call is TRBV5-1, the J call TRBJ2-1; no reliable D call. Germline CDR1 SGHRS, CDR2 YFSETQ. The CDR3 consists of 15 residues. V was pared by 0 bases and J by 0 bases, with 7 bases between. This CDR3 reads CASSLVSSSYNEQFF. CDR3 sequence (DNA): TGCGCCAGCAGCTTGGTGAGCAGCTCCTACAATGAGCAGTTCTTC.

The chain joins TRBV29-1 to TRBJ2-1; no reliable D call. Trimming took off 2 bases at V and 2 bases at J, with 13 bases between the two ends. The CDR3 runs to 15 residues. The V gene's germline CDR1 is SQVTM and CDR2 ANQGSEA. The DNA of the CDR3 is TGCAGCGTTGAAAGCCCCCAGGATCCCTACAATGAGCAGTTCTTC. Protein product: CSVESPQDPYNEQFF.

This clonotype occurred many times. This chain links TRBV4-1 with TRBJ2-1, with a possible D match to TRBD2 (5 bases). There are 14 residues in the CDR3. In germline, CDR1 is MGHRA, CDR2 YSYEKL. Trimming took off 5 bases at V and 7 bases at J, with 15 bases between the two ends. CDR3 sequence reads: CASSSRTGPNEQFF. CDR3 DNA: TGCGCCAGCAGCTCCCGGACTGGCCCTAATGAGCAGTTCTTC.

The rearrangement joins TRBV20-1 to TRBJ1-6; no definite D call. V lost 0 bases and J lost 9, with 9 bases in between. CDR1 is DFQATT and CDR2 is SNEGSKA in the germline V gene (reference sequence). This CDR3 region has 13 residues. This CDR3 is CSARDAGGSPLHF. The CDR3 nucleotides are TGCAGTGCTAGAGACGCCGGAGGTTCACCCCTCCACTTT.

This clonotype was recorded a few times. The genes are TRBV29-1 and TRBJ1-4; maybe TRBD1 (5 bases). The CDR3 is 13 residues long. With 7 bases removed from V and 8 bases from J, the gap between germline ends came to 17 bases. The germline V gene has CDR1 SQVTM and CDR2 ANQGSEA. The CDR3 region is CSAGGGAGEKLFF. The CDR3, as DNA: TGCAGCGCAGGTGGAGGGGCAGGCGAAAAACTGTTTTTT.

This clonotype occurred once. One junction end disagrees with the germline gene, perhaps due to a read error. The gene calls are TRBV3-1 and TRBJ1-2; D ambiguous. CDR3 length: 17 residues. Looked up from germline, CDR1 is LGHDT and CDR2 is YNNKEL (reference sequence). Here the CDR3 DNA reads TGTGCCAGCAGCCACCTTCCTCGGGGTCTAGCTAACTATAGCTACACCTTC. Translating it yields CASSHLPRGLANYSYTF.

In its sample, this clonotype was seen a few times. V and J are TRBV2 and TRBJ2-3; D remains ambiguous. Germline V gene sequence: CDR1 SNHLY, CDR2 FYNNEI. This CDR3 has 17 amino acids. V shed 0 bases and J shed 0 bases, with 13 bases lying between them. For the CDR3, the DNA is TGTGCCAGCAGTGAAGCGCTGTTGGCTCTCAGCACAGATACGCAGTATTTT. Protein: CASSEALLALSTDTQYF.

In this sample, this clonotype turned up a few times. The chain employs TRBV29-1 and TRBJ1-2; possibly TRBD1 for D (6 bases). Trimming took 7 bases from V and 4 from J, leaving 16 bases between them. This CDR3 has 13 residues. Germline V gives CDR1 SQVTM, CDR2 ANQGSEA. CDR3 sequence: CSGSRDTAYGYTF. The CDR3 bases are TGCAGCGGATCCCGGGACACCGCCTATGGCTACACCTTC. Full variable domain (remainder filled in from reference TRBV29-1 and TRBJ1-2): SAVISQKPSRDICQRGTSLTIQCQVDSQVTMMFWYRQQPGQSLTLIATANQGSEATYESGFVIDKFPISRPNLTFSTLTVSNMSPEDSSIYLCSGSRDTAYGYTFGSGTRLTVV.

This clonotype was seen a few times. V gene TRBV4-1 combines with J gene TRBJ2-7, with 8 bases that match TRBD2. After removal of 0 bases from V and 5 bases from J, the junction contained 9 bases not matched to a gene. Germline CDR1 is MGHRA and CDR2 is YSYEKL. The CDR3 has 16 residues. The CDR3 DNA reads as TGCGCCAGCAGCCAAGAGGCGGGGGGTACCACTGACGAGCAGTACTTC. Translated, it gives CASSQEAGGTTDEQYF.

J is TRBJ2-3 and V is TRBV20-1, with D maybe TRBD2 (5 bases). Germline CDR1 reads DFQATT; CDR2 reads SNEGSKA (reference sequence). Trimming cost V 5 bases and J 0 bases, with 15 bases left between them. The CDR3 has 15 residues. The chain's CDR3 is CSARPAGGSTDTQYF. CDR3 nucleotide sequence: TGCAGTGCTCGACCCGCTGGCGGGAGCACAGATACGCAGTATTTT.

The chain couples TRBV4-3 to TRBJ1-4; 7 positions match TRBD1. V was clipped by 0 bases and J by 5 bases; unmatched bases: 9. The CDR3 loop spans 17 amino acids. CDR1 LGHNA and CDR2 YSLEER come from the germline V gene. The CDR3 protein is CASSQELGGVGNEKLFF. CDR3 nucleotide sequence: TGCGCCAGCAGCCAAGAATTAGGGGGCGTGGGGAATGAAAAACTGTTTTTT.

In its sample, this clonotype was seen a few times. This chain's CDR3 is CASSQVRPGDNEQFF. The DNA of the CDR3 is TGCGCCAGCAGCCAAGTTCGTCCAGGGGACAATGAGCAGTTCTTC. This chain links TRBV4-3 with TRBJ2-1, with D tentatively TRBD1 (6 bases). The CDR3 length is 15 residues. V lost 1 base and J lost 5, with 12 bases in between. The germline V gene has CDR1 LGHNA and CDR2 YSLEER.

CDR3 region: CATRDSPKWEQFF. CDR3 bases: TGCGCCACCAGGGACAGCCCAAAGTGGGAGCAGTTCTTC. The V and J genes are TRBV4-3 and TRBJ2-1, with 7 bases aligning to TRBD1. CDR3 length: 13 amino acids. The J segment lost 10 bases and the V segment lost 10 bases, leaving 13 bases of the junction unmatched. Per germline, CDR1 LGHNA and CDR2 YSLEER.

In its sample, this clonotype was seen a few times. This sequence joins TRBV2 and TRBJ1-5, with 10 bases that match TRBD1. The CDR3 consists of 15 residues. CDR1 is SNHLY, CDR2 FYNNEI, per germline. After removal of 5 bases from V and 6 bases from J, the junction contained 7 bases not matched to a gene. The CDR3 DNA reads TGTGCCAGCAGTAACCGGGACAGGGGCTTTCAGCCCCAGCATTTT. Translation gives CASSNRDRGFQPQHF.

The J gene is TRBJ1-2, the V gene TRBV12-3 or TRBV12-4; 8 bases match TRBD1. V lost 3 bases and J lost 11; bases outside the gene matches: 8. The CDR3 is 13 amino acids. This CDR3 is CASSFSADRGYTF. In DNA form, the CDR3 reads TGTGCCAGCAGTTTTTCAGCCGACAGGGGATACACCTTC.

The chain uses TRBV7-2 and TRBJ2-1, with 8 positions matching TRBD2. The ends lost 4 bases at V and 1 base at J; junction bases unmatched: 6. The CDR3 consists of 16 residues. Germline assignment: CDR1 SGHTA and CDR2 FQGNSA. CDR3 DNA sequence: TGTGCCAGCAGCTCGTTGAGCGGGGGATCCTACAATGAGCAGTTCTTC. As protein: CASSSLSGGSYNEQFF. The entire variable domain, with the rest obtained from reference TRBV7-2 and TRBJ2-1, is as follows: GAGVSQSPSNKVTEKGKDVELRCDPISGHTALYWYRQSLGQGLEFLIYFQGNSAPDKSGLPSDRFSAERTGGSVSTLTIQRTQQEDSAVYLCASSSLSGGSYNEQFFGPGTRLTVL.

The table lists this clonotype with a count of one. The chain is built from TRBV27 and TRBJ2-1; D possibly matches TRBD1 or TRBD2 (5 bases each). Per the germline V gene, CDR1 is MNHEY and CDR2 is SMNVEV (reference sequence). The CDR3 consists of 14 residues. V lost 0 bases, J lost 6 bases, and 9 bases lay in between. This CDR3 reads CASSLSGTPNEQFF. The DNA for the CDR3 is TGTGCCAGCAGTTTATCCGGGACCCCCAATGAGCAGTTCTTC.

This sequence joins TRBV4-2 and TRBJ2-1, with 10 bases matching TRBD1. Unmatched junction bases numbered 15, after V lost 4 bases and J lost 9 bases. The length of the CDR3 is 17 residues. Germline V gene lookup returns CDR1 LGHNA and CDR2 YNFKEQ. CDR3 coding DNA: TGTGCCAGCAGCCCCACTCCGGGACAGGGGTCTCAGTCTGAGCAGTTCTTC. This encodes CASSPTPGQGSQSEQFF.

The V call is TRBV20-1, the J call TRBJ2-7; possibly TRBD2 for D (6 bases). V dropped 6 bases and J dropped 2 bases, with 14 bases sitting between them. The CDR3 covers 13 residues. From germline, CDR1 is DFQATT and CDR2 SNEGSKA (reference sequence). This CDR3 is CSAERREPYEQYF. The CDR3 coding sequence is TGCAGTGCCGAGAGGCGGGAACCCTACGAGCAGTACTTC.